The present entry profiles one TCR beta chain with its context. Other DNA sequences in the same sample also yield this CDR3. The entry originates in a study of cytomegalovirus exposure and HLA in healthy donors. The PCR ran on 60 Vbeta and 13 Jbeta primers. TCRdb's copy holds only in-frame clones and misses some; the assay was immunoSEQ multiplex PCR. The profile covers around 130,000 clones, with around 8.5% appearing a single time and 4.5% to 5.5% taken by the ten largest. The CDR3 is 16 amino acids. Germline-derived CDR1 and CDR2 are SGHRS and YFSETQ. Germline trimming cut 0 bases from V and 3 bases from J; bases unmatched to any gene: 4.

V usage is TRBV5-1 and J usage is TRBJ2-2, with 8 bases aligning to TRBD1. The origin of this receptor is a man aged 35-49 years in good health and CMV-seronegative. The material sequenced was PBMCs. The CDR3 protein is CASSLVQGADTGELFF. DNA of the CDR3: TGCGCCAGCAGCTTGGTGCAGGGGGCAGACACCGGGGAGCTGTTTTTT.